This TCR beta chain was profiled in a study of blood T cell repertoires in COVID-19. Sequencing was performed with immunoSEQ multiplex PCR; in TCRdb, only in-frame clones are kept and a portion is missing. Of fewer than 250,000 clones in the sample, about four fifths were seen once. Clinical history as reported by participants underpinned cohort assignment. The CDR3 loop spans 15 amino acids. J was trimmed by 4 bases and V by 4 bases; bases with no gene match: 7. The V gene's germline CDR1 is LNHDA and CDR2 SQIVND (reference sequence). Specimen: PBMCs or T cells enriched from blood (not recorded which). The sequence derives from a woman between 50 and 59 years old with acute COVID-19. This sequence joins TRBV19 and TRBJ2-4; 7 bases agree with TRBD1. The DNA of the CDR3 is TGTGCCAGTAGTAAGGATCGACAGGGTAAAAACATTCAGTACTTC. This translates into CASSKDRQGKNIQYF.